The present T cell receptor (beta chain) was sequenced within a study of Graves' ophthalmopathy and Graves' hyperthyroidism. The study, taken as a whole, reports: Detection in blood was also observed for most expanded thyroid clonotypes above 0.001 frequency.

This clonotype was seen a handful of times. The antigen is not known. RNA transcripts served as template for amplifying TCR beta CDR3 sequences. A first-round RT-PCR used HTBI primers, followed by a second-round multiplex PCR. TCRdb analysed the multiplex PCR reads with MiXCR anew, one entry per CDR3 protein. The table lists about 200,000 distinct CDR3 sequences, under 30% of them singletons, with over 7.5% in the top ten. Per the germline V gene, CDR1 is MNHEY and CDR2 is SVGEGT. V lost 4 bases and J 5 bases, leaving 11 bases between the germline ends. The CDR3 loop spans 13 amino acids. Certain patients were not enrolled. These were patients with other autoimmune diseases, uncontrolled infections, pregnancy or lactation. Clinical symptoms, serum thyroxine, TRAb, thyroid ultrasound and orbital computed tomography were relied on for diagnosis. PBMCs were isolated from a 10 ml sample of fresh peripheral blood.

V is TRBV6-2 or TRBV6-3 and J is TRBJ2-5; D is undetermined. The sample consisted of peripheral blood. This receptor was obtained from a man in his forties or fifties with Graves' ophthalmopathy. CDR3 sequence: CASSSYLGETQYF. DNA for the CDR3: TGTGCCAGCAGTTCCTACCTGGGGGAGACCCAGTACTTC.